These T cell receptor beta chains were read from a single sample in a study of T cell repertoires in cytomegalovirus infection. TCRdb re-called the reads through MiXCR, storing one row per CDR3 protein. The table includes about 200,000 distinct CDR3 sequences, about a tenth detected once. Sequenced material: PBMCs. These TCRs come from a human donor in good health (CMV status not recorded). Some clones in this sample may be carry-over from other donors' samples. Both conserved end residues are part of each CDR3. Each record gives: V gene, J gene, clone size, CDR3 protein. Clone size appears in some rows only: once, few, many, or a class for an expanded clone.

v_gene: TRBV14
j_gene: TRBJ1-2
abundance: few
CDR3aa: CASSRDPNYGYTF

v_gene: TRBV10-3
j_gene: TRBJ2-2
abundance: many
CDR3aa: CAITDPTDSSTGELFF

v_gene: TRBV28
j_gene: TRBJ1-5
abundance: many
CDR3aa: CASSGGGLPPREPQHF

v_gene: TRBV20-1
j_gene: TRBJ1-1
abundance: many
CDR3aa: CSANHRNTEAFF

v_gene: TRBV6-5
j_gene: TRBJ2-7
abundance: many
CDR3aa: CASSYGAPHEQYF

v_gene: TRBV10-3
j_gene: TRBJ1-1
abundance: few
CDR3aa: CAISPGQGRARNTEAFF

v_gene: TRBV5-6
j_gene: TRBJ2-7
abundance: NA
CDR3aa: CASSSPVTAYYEQYF

v_gene: TRBV7-2
j_gene: TRBJ1-2
abundance: many
CDR3aa: CASSRDRADGYTF

v_gene: TRBV7-8
j_gene: TRBJ2-7
abundance: many
CDR3aa: CASSRTRGGAGLSYEQYF

v_gene: TRBV7-2
j_gene: TRBJ2-5
abundance: many
CDR3aa: CASSRVVSAQETQYF

v_gene: TRBV7-2
j_gene: TRBJ2-7
abundance: many
CDR3aa: CASSQTVTYEQYF

v_gene: TRBV28
j_gene: TRBJ1-5
abundance: many
CDR3aa: CASSFNRDQPQHF

v_gene: TRBV27
j_gene: TRBJ2-7
abundance: many
CDR3aa: CASSSRPVAGAREQYF

v_gene: TRBV24-1
j_gene: TRBJ2-1
abundance: few
CDR3aa: CATSPTGPPNLFF

v_gene: TRBV5-4
j_gene: TRBJ2-5
abundance: NA
CDR3aa: CASSGKLAGKETQYF

v_gene: TRBV6-5
j_gene: TRBJ1-3
abundance: once
CDR3aa: CASRLGAGNTIYF

v_gene: TRBV11-3
j_gene: TRBJ2-3
abundance: NA
CDR3aa: CASGYFPGDTQYF

v_gene: TRBV7-2
j_gene: TRBJ1-2
abundance: many
CDR3aa: CASSLRPGEGSNYGYTF

v_gene: TRBV7-2
j_gene: TRBJ2-7
abundance: many
CDR3aa: CASSSRDWSNEQYF

v_gene: TRBV7-9
j_gene: TRBJ2-5
abundance: many
CDR3aa: CASSLAAPGGQETQYF

v_gene: TRBV7-2
j_gene: TRBJ2-1
abundance: many
CDR3aa: CASSPGSSGYNEQFF

v_gene: TRBV28
j_gene: TRBJ1-3
abundance: once
CDR3aa: CASSLWGISGNTIYF

v_gene: TRBV7-2
j_gene: TRBJ2-3
abundance: many
CDR3aa: CASSLTSSTDTQYF

v_gene: TRBV7-2
j_gene: TRBJ2-5
abundance: many
CDR3aa: CASSLWGLSRETQYF

v_gene: TRBV29-1
j_gene: TRBJ2-3
abundance: many
CDR3aa: CSVPRERSWGADTQYF

v_gene: TRBV30
j_gene: TRBJ1-1
abundance: NA
CDR3aa: CAWSVATGGFTEAFF

v_gene: TRBV20-1
j_gene: TRBJ2-5
abundance: NA
CDR3aa: CSARDLTGGWLQETQYF

v_gene: TRBV2
j_gene: TRBJ2-2
abundance: many
CDR3aa: CASKLAGGPSNTGELFF

v_gene: TRBV5-1
j_gene: TRBJ1-5
abundance: few
CDR3aa: CASSLAGATSEPQHF

v_gene: TRBV10-3
j_gene: TRBJ2-2
abundance: NA
CDR3aa: CAISESRNTGELFF

v_gene: TRBV20-1
j_gene: TRBJ1-5
abundance: few
CDR3aa: CSASITGTGYQPQHF

v_gene: TRBV7-9
j_gene: TRBJ2-1
abundance: many
CDR3aa: CASSPRGRMDNEQFF

v_gene: TRBV11-2
j_gene: TRBJ2-1
abundance: many
CDR3aa: CASSLTASSYNEQFF

v_gene: TRBV28
j_gene: TRBJ2-2
abundance: few
CDR3aa: CASTRLGGETGELFF

v_gene: TRBV28
j_gene: TRBJ1-5
abundance: many
CDR3aa: CASTHTRGIGNQPQHF

v_gene: TRBV6-2/TRBV6-3
j_gene: TRBJ2-7
abundance: NA
CDR3aa: CASSYSDSTYEQYF

v_gene: TRBV7-9
j_gene: TRBJ2-1
abundance: NA
CDR3aa: CASSSYSGEHYNEQFF